A selection of T cell receptor beta chains follows, all from one sample in a study of identical twins. TCRdb itself ran the 5' RACE reads through MiXCR, one entry per CDR3 protein. The data contain about 210,000 distinct CDR3 sequences, around 9.6% of them seen just once; the ten biggest clones take up 5% to 5.5%. The sequenced sample consisted of memory (CD45RO+) T cells sorted from blood. These receptors were obtained from a woman aged 18-29 years in good health. Both conserved end residues are part of each CDR3. The D gene is left open where the match is weak. Rows may omit the clone size; those that give it use once, few, many or a size class.

v_gene	j_gene	d_gene	abundance	CDR3aa	CDR3nt
TRBV12-3/TRBV12-4	TRBJ2-3	.	many	CASSLVSGGQYF	TGTGCCAGCAGTTTAGTCTCCGGGGGGCAGTATTTT
TRBV19	TRBJ2-4	.	.	CASSINGNGDIQYF	TGTGCCAGTAGTATTAACGGAAATGGGGACATTCAGTACTTC
TRBV9	TRBJ2-3	TRBD2	.	CASSVGTSGGLSRDTQYF	TGTGCCAGCAGCGTAGGGACTAGCGGGGGGCTCTCAAGAGATACGCAGTATTTT
TRBV12-3/TRBV12-4	TRBJ2-5	.	.	CASSLEQGRGETQYF	TGTGCCAGCAGTTTAGAACAGGGCAGGGGCGAGACCCAGTACTTC
TRBV25-1	TRBJ1-2	TRBD1	.	CASRSTGGGNYGYTF	TGTGCCAGCAGATCGACAGGGGGCGGAAACTATGGCTACACCTTC
TRBV28	TRBJ2-3	TRBD2	many	CASGGTRGTDTQYF	TGTGCCAGCGGAGGGACTAGAGGCACAGATACGCAGTATTTT
TRBV5-1	TRBJ1-3	.	once	CASKPGDRSGNTIYF	TGCGCCAGCAAACCAGGGGATCGCTCTGGAAACACCATATATTTT
TRBV12-3/TRBV12-4	TRBJ2-2	TRBD2	few	CASRKRDGGGTGELFF	TGTGCCAGCAGAAAGCGGGACGGGGGGGGCACCGGGGAGCTGTTTTTT
TRBV14	TRBJ2-3	TRBD2	few	CASSQVASGAYPTDTQYF	TGTGCCAGCAGCCAAGTAGCCAGCGGGGCCTACCCTACAGATACGCAGTATTTT
TRBV5-1	TRBJ2-7	.	few	CASSHGTETTYEQYF	TGCGCCAGCAGCCATGGGACGGAGACCACCTACGAGCAGTACTTC
TRBV18	TRBJ2-3	.	few	CASSPSATSTDTQYF	TGTGCCAGCTCACCATCAGCCACTAGCACAGATACGCAGTATTTT
TRBV12-3/TRBV12-4	TRBJ2-6	.	few	CASSYRSSGANVLTF	TGTGCCAGCAGTTACCGGTCCTCTGGGGCCAACGTCCTGACTTTC
TRBV2	TRBJ2-3	TRBD2	.	CASSEGRGGDTQYF	TGTGCCAGCAGTGAAGGGCGGGGGGGAGATACGCAGTATTTT
TRBV5-1	TRBJ1-2	TRBD1	many	CASSSKAGTGSNYGYTF	TGCGCCAGCAGCTCGAAAGCCGGGACAGGGTCGAACTATGGCTACACCTTC
TRBV20-1	TRBJ2-1	.	few	CSGLNPTPMREQFF	TGCAGTGGTCTGAATCCGACCCCAATGAGGGAGCAGTTCTTC
TRBV29-1	TRBJ2-1	.	few	CSVEDLPDNEQFF	TGCAGCGTTGAAGATCTGCCCGACAATGAGCAGTTCTTC
TRBV7-9	TRBJ2-1	TRBD2	.	CASSLERGEQFF	TGTGCCAGCAGCTTAGAGCGGGGTGAGCAGTTCTTC
TRBV6-5	TRBJ2-7	.	many	CASSSGAYEQYF	TGTGCCAGCAGTTCAGGAGCCTACGAGCAGTACTTC
TRBV2	TRBJ1-1	.	few	CASEPGRGTEAFF	TGTGCCAGCGAGCCTGGAAGGGGCACTGAAGCTTTCTTT
TRBV3-1	TRBJ2-7	.	few	CASSQDRGHREYF	TGTGCCAGCAGCCAAGATAGGGGACACCGGGAGTACTTC
TRBV27	TRBJ2-3	.	.	CASSRQATSTDTQYF	TGTGCCAGCAGCCGACAAGCAACTAGCACAGATACGCAGTATTTT
TRBV4-3	TRBJ1-4	.	few	CASSQDGRGQTQKLFF	TGCGCCAGCAGCCAAGATGGTCGCGGACAGACCCAAAAACTGTTTTTT
TRBV6-2/TRBV6-3	TRBJ2-7	TRBD1	few	CASRRTGYNEQYF	TGTGCCAGCAGGCGGACAGGGTACAACGAGCAGTACTTC
TRBV7-2	TRBJ2-7	.	few	CASSLFPLGEQYF	TGTGCCAGCAGCTTATTCCCCCTCGGCGAGCAGTACTTC
TRBV24-1	TRBJ1-2	.	few	CATSALQGRTISGYTF	TGTGCCACCAGTGCCCTTCAAGGACGAACGATCTCTGGCTACACCTTC
TRBV6-5	TRBJ2-5	TRBD2	.	CASSSGGAGEETQYF	TGTGCCAGCAGTTCCGGGGGGGCAGGGGAAGAGACCCAGTACTTC
TRBV12-3/TRBV12-4	TRBJ2-1	.	few	CASSSGNEQFF	TGTGCCAGCAGTTCAGGGAATGAGCAGTTCTTC
TRBV27	TRBJ2-5	.	few	CASSSGQRIGTQYF	TGTGCCAGCAGTTCAGGACAGCGTATAGGGACCCAGTACTTC
TRBV18	TRBJ2-7	TRBD1	.	CASSPSGQGRADF	TGTGCCAGCTCACCCTCGGGACAGGGAAGGGCGGACTTC
TRBV11-2	TRBJ1-1	.	few	CASSLGRGRRAFF	TGTGCCAGCAGCTTAGGTCGGGGGAGGAGAGCTTTCTTT
TRBV5-1	TRBJ2-5	TRBD1	few	CASSRGTGGWQETQYF	TGCGCCAGCAGCCGAGGGACAGGGGGTTGGCAAGAGACCCAGTACTTC
TRBV2	TRBJ2-1	.	.	CASRGRKISSYNEQFF	TGTGCCAGCAGGGGAAGGAAAATAAGCTCCTACAATGAGCAGTTCTTC
TRBV6-5	TRBJ2-1	.	few	CASSYVLGREQFF	TGTGCCAGCAGTTACGTTTTAGGACGGGAGCAGTTCTTC
TRBV6-1	TRBJ2-4	.	many	CASRSTAPNIQYF	TGTGCCAGCAGATCCACCGCCCCAAACATTCAGTACTTC
TRBV25-1	TRBJ2-3	.	many	CASSESVRGGTQYF	TGTGCCAGCAGTGAATCCGTCCGAGGGGGTACGCAGTATTTT
TRBV19	TRBJ1-2	.	.	CASSIRRLHGYTF	TGTGCCAGTAGTATTCGCAGACTTCATGGCTACACCTTC
TRBV19	TRBJ2-5	.	few	CASSPGTLGTQYF	TGTGCCAGTAGTCCTGGGACCCTAGGGACCCAGTACTTC
TRBV20-1	TRBJ2-1	.	many	CSAIRPGRPDNEQFF	TGCAGTGCTATCCGCCCCGGACGACCCGACAATGAGCAGTTCTTC
TRBV20-1	TRBJ1-1	.	many	CSATENTEAFF	TGCAGTGCTACAGAGAACACTGAAGCTTTCTTT
TRBV15	TRBJ1-1	TRBD1	many	CATSRGQGGLGTEAFF	TGTGCCACCAGCAGAGGACAGGGGGGGTTGGGGACTGAAGCTTTCTTT
TRBV4-1	TRBJ2-3	.	.	CASSQRDSTDTQYF	TGCGCCAGCAGCCAGCGGGACTCCACAGATACGCAGTATTTT
TRBV7-8	TRBJ2-3	TRBD2	few	CASSLASGRADTQYF	TGTGCCAGCAGCTTAGCTAGCGGGAGGGCAGATACGCAGTATTTT